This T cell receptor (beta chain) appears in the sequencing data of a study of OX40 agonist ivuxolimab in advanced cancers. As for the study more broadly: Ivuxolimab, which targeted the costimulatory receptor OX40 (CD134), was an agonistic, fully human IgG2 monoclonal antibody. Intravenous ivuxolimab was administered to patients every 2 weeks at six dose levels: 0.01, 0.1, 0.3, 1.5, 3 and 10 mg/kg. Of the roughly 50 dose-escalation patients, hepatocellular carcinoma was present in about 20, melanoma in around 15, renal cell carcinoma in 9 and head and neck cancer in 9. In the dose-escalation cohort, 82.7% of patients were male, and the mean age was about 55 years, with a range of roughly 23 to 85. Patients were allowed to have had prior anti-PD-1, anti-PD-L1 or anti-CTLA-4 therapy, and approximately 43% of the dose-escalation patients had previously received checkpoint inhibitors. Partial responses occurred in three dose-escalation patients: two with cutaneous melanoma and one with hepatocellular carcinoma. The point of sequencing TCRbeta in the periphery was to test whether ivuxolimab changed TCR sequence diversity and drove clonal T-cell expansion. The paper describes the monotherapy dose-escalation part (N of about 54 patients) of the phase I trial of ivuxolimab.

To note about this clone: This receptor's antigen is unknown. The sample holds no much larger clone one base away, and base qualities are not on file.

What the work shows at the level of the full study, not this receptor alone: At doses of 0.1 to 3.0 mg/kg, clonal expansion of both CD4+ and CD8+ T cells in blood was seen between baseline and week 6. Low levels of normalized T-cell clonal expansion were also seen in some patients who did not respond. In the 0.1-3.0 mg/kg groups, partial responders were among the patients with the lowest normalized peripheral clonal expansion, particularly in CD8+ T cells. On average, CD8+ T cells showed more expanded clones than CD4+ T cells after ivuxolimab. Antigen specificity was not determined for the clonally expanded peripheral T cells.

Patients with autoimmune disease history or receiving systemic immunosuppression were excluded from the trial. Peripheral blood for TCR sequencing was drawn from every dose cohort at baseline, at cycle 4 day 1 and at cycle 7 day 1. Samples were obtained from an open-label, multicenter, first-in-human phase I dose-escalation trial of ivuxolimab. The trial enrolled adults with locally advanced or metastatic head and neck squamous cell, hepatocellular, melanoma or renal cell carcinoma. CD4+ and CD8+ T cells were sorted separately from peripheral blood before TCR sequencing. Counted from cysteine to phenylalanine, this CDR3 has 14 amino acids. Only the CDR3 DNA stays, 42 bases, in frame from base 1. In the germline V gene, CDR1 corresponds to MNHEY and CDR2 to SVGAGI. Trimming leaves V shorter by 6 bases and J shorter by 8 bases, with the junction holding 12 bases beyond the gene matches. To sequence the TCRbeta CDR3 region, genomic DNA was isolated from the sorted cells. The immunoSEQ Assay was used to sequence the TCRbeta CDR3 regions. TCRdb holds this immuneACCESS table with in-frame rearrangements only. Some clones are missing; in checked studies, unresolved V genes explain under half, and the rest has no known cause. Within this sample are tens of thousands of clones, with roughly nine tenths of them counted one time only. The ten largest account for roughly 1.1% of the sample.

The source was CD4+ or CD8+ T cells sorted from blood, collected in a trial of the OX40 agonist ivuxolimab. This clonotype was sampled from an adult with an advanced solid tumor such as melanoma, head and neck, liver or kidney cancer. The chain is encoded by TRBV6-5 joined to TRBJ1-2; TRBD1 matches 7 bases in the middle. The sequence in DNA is TGTGCCAGCAGCCGAACAATGACAGGGAGGGGCTACACCTTC. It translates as CASSRTMTGRGYTF.